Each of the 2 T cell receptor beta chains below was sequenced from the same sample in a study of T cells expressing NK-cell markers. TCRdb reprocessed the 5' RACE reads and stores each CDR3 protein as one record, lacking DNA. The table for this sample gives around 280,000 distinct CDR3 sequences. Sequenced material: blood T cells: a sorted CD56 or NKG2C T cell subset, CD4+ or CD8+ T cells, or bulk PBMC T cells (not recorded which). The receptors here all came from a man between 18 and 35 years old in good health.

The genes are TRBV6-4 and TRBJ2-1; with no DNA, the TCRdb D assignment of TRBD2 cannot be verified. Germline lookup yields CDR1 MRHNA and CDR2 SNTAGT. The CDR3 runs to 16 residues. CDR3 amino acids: CASSSLAGGPGNEQFF.

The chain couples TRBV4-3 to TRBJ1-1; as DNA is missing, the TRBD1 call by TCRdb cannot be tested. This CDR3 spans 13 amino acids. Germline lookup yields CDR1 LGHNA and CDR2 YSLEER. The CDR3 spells CASSQDSRSEAFF.